The sequence of this TCR beta chain was determined in a study of blood T cells in healthy people across ages. There are 15 residues in the CDR3. With 3 bases removed from V and 0 bases from J, the gap between germline ends came to 9 bases. Germline V gene data show CDR1 as MNHEY and CDR2 as SMNVEV (reference sequence). Only a few counts were recorded for this clonotype. The authors ran a second PCR of about 7 to 11 cycles using a sample-barcoded 5' primer and a J-beta primer mix. TCRdb reanalysed the 5' RACE reads using MiXCR and keeps one entry per CDR3 protein. This sample has 550,000 to 800,000 distinct CDR3 sequences; around 21% occur once, and the top ten carry roughly 3.6%.

The source material was blood. This rearrangement joins TRBV27 to TRBJ2-1; D unclear. The clonotype comes from a man between 65 and 85 years old in good health. The CDR3 DNA sequence: TGTGCCAGCAGTTTTGCGTCCCGCTCCTACAATGAGCAGTTCTTC. As protein: CASSFASRSYNEQFF.